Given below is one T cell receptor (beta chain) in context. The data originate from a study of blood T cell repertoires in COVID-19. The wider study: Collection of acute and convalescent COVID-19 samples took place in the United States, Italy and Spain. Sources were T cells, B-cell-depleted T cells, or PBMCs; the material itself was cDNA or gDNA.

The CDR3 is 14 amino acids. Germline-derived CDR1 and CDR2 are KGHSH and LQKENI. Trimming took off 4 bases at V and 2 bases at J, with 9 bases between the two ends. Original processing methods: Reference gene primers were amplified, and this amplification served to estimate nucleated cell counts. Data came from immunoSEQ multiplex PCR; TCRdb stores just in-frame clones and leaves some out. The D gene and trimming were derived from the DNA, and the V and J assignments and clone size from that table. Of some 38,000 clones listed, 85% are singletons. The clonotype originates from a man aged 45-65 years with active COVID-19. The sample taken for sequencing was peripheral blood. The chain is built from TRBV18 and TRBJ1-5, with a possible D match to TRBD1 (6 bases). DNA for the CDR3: TGTGCCAGCTCACAGGACAGTGGCAATCAGCCCCAGCATTTT. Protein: CASSQDSGNQPQHF.